These T cell receptor beta chains were read from a single sample in a study of metastatic and nonmetastatic thyroid tumors. TCRdb ran MiXCR on the PCR reads. The data contain about 22,000 clones, roughly 15% of them singletons. Sequencing was performed on tumor tissue. The receptors originated from a female donor with papillary thyroid cancer or a benign thyroid nodule (not recorded which). Some clones in this sample may be carry-over from other donors' samples. The CDR3 runs from the conserved cysteine through the conserved F or W. Fields, in order: CDR3 DNA, CDR3 protein, V gene, J gene, clone size, D gene. The D gene is left open where the match is weak. Clone size, where shown, is once, few, many, or a class for clones that have expanded.

DNA: TGTGCCAGCAGGACAGGGTTAGAGGCTTACTTC
CDR3: CASRTGLEAYF
V: TRBV2
J: TRBJ2-7
size: few
D: TRBD1

DNA: TGCAGTGCTCAGGAAGGGGGGTCCTACGAGCAGTACTTC
CDR3: CSAQEGGSYEQYF
V: TRBV20-1
J: TRBJ2-7
size: many
D: NA

DNA: TGTTCCACCAGCGGAGGACAGATTATCGGGGAGCTGTTTTTT
CDR3: CSTSGGQIIGELFF
V: TRBV15
J: TRBJ2-2
size: few
D: NA

DNA: TGTGCCAGCAGCTTCGGACAGGGGCACTATGGCTACACCTTC
CDR3: CASSFGQGHYGYTF
V: TRBV5-6
J: TRBJ1-2
size: NA
D: TRBD1

DNA: TGTGCCAGCAGCTTGGCAGGACACATCTACGAGCAGTACTTC
CDR3: CASSLAGHIYEQYF
V: TRBV5-6
J: TRBJ2-7
size: few
D: NA

DNA: TGTGCCACCAGTGGAGGGTCTTACGAGCAGTACTTC
CDR3: CATSGGSYEQYF
V: TRBV24-1
J: TRBJ2-7
size: many
D: NA

DNA: TGCGCCAGCAGCTTGGGGACTAGCTCGGGTGGTGAGCAGTTCTTC
CDR3: CASSLGTSSGGEQFF
V: TRBV5-1
J: TRBJ2-1
size: many
D: TRBD2

DNA: TGTGCCAGCAGCGTATGGACAGGGAGCAACGAGCAGTACTTC
CDR3: CASSVWTGSNEQYF
V: TRBV11-3
J: TRBJ2-7
size: NA
D: TRBD1

DNA: TGTGCCAGCAGCTTAATAGCCGTTGGCCCAGATACGCAGTATTTT
CDR3: CASSLIAVGPDTQYF
V: TRBV7-3
J: TRBJ2-3
size: many
D: NA

DNA: TGCAGCGCCGGAGGGCGACAGGGGAACACTGAAGCTTTCTTT
CDR3: CSAGGRQGNTEAFF
V: TRBV29-1
J: TRBJ1-1
size: many
D: TRBD1

DNA: TGTGCCAGTAGTGTGATCCGGGACTCTTTCGGGGGTGAGCAGTTCTTC
CDR3: CASSVIRDSFGGEQFF
V: TRBV19
J: TRBJ2-1
size: many
D: NA

DNA: TGTGCCAGCAGTTATACCTCCGGACAGGGTAAAGGGACTGAAGCTTTCTTT
CDR3: CASSYTSGQGKGTEAFF
V: TRBV6-5
J: TRBJ1-1
size: few
D: TRBD1

DNA: TGTGCCAGCAGCTTAGTAGGGACAGGGACCTACGAGCAGTACTTC
CDR3: CASSLVGTGTYEQYF
V: TRBV7-2
J: TRBJ2-7
size: NA
D: TRBD1

DNA: TGTGCCAGCAGCGGGGGACTAGGAGTCGAGACCCAGTACTTC
CDR3: CASSGGLGVETQYF
V: TRBV4-2
J: TRBJ2-5
size: many
D: TRBD2

DNA: TGCAGTGCTAGGGAGGATGCAACTAATGAAAAACTGTTTTTT
CDR3: CSAREDATNEKLFF
V: TRBV20-1
J: TRBJ1-4
size: many
D: NA

DNA: TGCGCCAGCAGCTTGGAGCGGGGGTGGGGAGATACGCAGTATTTT
CDR3: CASSLERGWGDTQYF
V: TRBV5-1
J: TRBJ2-3
size: few
D: TRBD2

DNA: TGTGCCAGCAGCTACCCGACTAGCGGGGGGTACAATGAGCAGTTCTTC
CDR3: CASSYPTSGGYNEQFF
V: TRBV5-6
J: TRBJ2-1
size: many
D: TRBD2

DNA: TGTGCCAGCAGGCGGGAGCATTACAATGAGCAGTTCTTC
CDR3: CASRREHYNEQFF
V: TRBV2
J: TRBJ2-1
size: many
D: TRBD2

DNA: TGTGCCAGCAGCTCAGGACAGGGCCCCTCTTCACCCCTCCACTTT
CDR3: CASSSGQGPSSPLHF
V: TRBV7-2
J: TRBJ1-6
size: NA
D: TRBD1

DNA: TGCAGTGCGGCCGGACAGGGGGCGCAAACCGGGGAGCTGTTTTTT
CDR3: CSAAGQGAQTGELFF
V: TRBV20-1
J: TRBJ2-2
size: many
D: TRBD1

DNA: TGTGCCAGCAGCCAAGATGGGGGAAGAGGGACTGAAGCTTTCTTT
CDR3: CASSQDGGRGTEAFF
V: TRBV4-2
J: TRBJ1-1
size: many
D: NA

DNA: TGCAGTGCCCCAGGGGAACCTTCCTACGAGCAGTACTTC
CDR3: CSAPGEPSYEQYF
V: TRBV20-1
J: TRBJ2-7
size: once
D: NA

DNA: TGCAGTGCTAATGAATGGACATGCAACTATGGCTACACCTTC
CDR3: CSANEWTCNYGYTF
V: TRBV20-1
J: TRBJ1-2
size: NA
D: NA